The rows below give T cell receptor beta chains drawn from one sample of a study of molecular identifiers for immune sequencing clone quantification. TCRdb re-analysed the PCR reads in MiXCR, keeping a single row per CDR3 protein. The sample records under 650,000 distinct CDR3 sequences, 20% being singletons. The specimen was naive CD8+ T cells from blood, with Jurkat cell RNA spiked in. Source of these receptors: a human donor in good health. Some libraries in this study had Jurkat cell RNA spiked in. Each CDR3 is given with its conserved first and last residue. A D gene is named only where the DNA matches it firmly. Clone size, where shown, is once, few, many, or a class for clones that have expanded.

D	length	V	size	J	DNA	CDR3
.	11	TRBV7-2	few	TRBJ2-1	TGTGCCATCAAGAAGGGGGATGAGCAGTTCTTC	CAIKKGDEQFF
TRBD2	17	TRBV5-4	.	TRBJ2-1	TGTGCCAGCAGCTTGGCTACTAGCGGGGGTTACTACAATGAGCAGTTCTTC	CASSLATSGGYYNEQFF
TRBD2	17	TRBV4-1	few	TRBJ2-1	TGCGCCAGCAGCCAAACCCCCGGCGGACTAGCTCGGAATGAGCAGTTCTTC	CASSQTPGGLARNEQFF
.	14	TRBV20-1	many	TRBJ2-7	TGCAGTGCTAGAGGGCAGCTAAGCTCCTACGAGCAGTACTTC	CSARGQLSSYEQYF
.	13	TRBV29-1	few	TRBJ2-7	TGCGGCGTTGAGAACGGACTCTCCTACGAGCAGTACTTC	CGVENGLSYEQYF
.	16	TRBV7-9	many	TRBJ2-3	TGTGCCAGCAGCTTATCGTTACGGGGACTCACAGATACGCAGTATTTT	CASSLSLRGLTDTQYF
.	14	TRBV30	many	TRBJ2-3	TGTGCCTCGGAGGGGATGTCTGGCACAGATACGCAGTATTTT	CASEGMSGTDTQYF
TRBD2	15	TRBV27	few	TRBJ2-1	TGTGCCAGCAGCGCAACTAGCGGGGGCTACAATGAGCAGTTCTTC	CASSATSGGYNEQFF
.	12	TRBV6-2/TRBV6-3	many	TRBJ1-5	TGTGCCAGCAGTTATTTTAAGGCCCCCCAGCATTTT	CASSYFKAPQHF
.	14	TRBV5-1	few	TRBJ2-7	TGCGCCAGCAGTATGGAAGGTTCTTATTACGAGCAGTACTTC	CASSMEGSYYEQYF
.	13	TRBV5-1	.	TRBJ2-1	TGCGCCAGCACCCTTGGCCTGGTGAATGAGCAGTTCTTC	CASTLGLVNEQFF
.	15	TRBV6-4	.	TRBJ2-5	TGTGCCAGCAGTGGGGTTTGTGGACCACAAGAGACCCAGTACTTC	CASSGVCGPQETQYF
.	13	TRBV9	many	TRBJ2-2	TGTGCCAGCAGCGTAGAGTCCACCGGGGAGCTGTTTTTT	CASSVESTGELFF
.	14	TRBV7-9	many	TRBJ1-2	TGTGCCAGCAGCTTAGTCGAGACTAACTATGGCTACACCTTC	CASSLVETNYGYTF
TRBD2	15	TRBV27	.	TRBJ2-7	TGTGCCAGCAGTATTGGACTAGCGGGAATCTACGAGCAGTACTTC	CASSIGLAGIYEQYF
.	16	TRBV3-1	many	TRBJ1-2	TGTGCCAGCAGCCCTCGGGCCGACCCGAGGAAATATGGCTACACCTTC	CASSPRADPRKYGYTF
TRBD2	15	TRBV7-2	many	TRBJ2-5	TGTGCCAGCAGCTCGAGCGGGGGACTCCAAGAGACCCAGTACTTC	CASSSSGGLQETQYF
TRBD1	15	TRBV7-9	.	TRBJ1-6	TGTGCCAGCAGCTTGAGGACAGGGGGCGATTCACCCCTCCACTTT	CASSLRTGGDSPLHF
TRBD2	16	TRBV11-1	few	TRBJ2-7	TGTGCCAGCAGCTTAGGACTAGCGGGAGTATACTACGAGCAGTACTTC	CASSLGLAGVYYEQYF
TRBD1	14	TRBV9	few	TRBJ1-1	TGTGCCAGCAGACAGGGGGCAAGGAGCACTGAAGCTTTCTTT	CASRQGARSTEAFF
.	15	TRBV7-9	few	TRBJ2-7	TGTGCCAGCAGCTTAGTGGGAGAGGGAGTGTACGAGCAGTACTTC	CASSLVGEGVYEQYF
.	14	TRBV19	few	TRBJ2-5	TGTGCCAGTAGTATAGTTTTCTCCCAAGAGACCCAGTACTTC	CASSIVFSQETQYF
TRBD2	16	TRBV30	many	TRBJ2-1	TGTGCCTGGAGTGGGCTAGCGGCAAATACCGATCATGAGCAGTTCTTC	CAWSGLAANTDHEQFF
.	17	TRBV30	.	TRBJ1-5	TGTGCCTGGAGTCACTTGGAAAAGGCCCTCGGCAATCAGCCCCAGCATTTT	CAWSHLEKALGNQPQHF
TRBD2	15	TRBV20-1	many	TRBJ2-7	TGCAGTGCTAGTTTAGCGGGGGTTAGCTCCTACGAGCAGTACTTC	CSASLAGVSSYEQYF
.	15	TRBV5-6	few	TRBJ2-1	TGTGCCAGCAGCCAAGGCACAGGCCTTTATTATGAGCAGTTCTTC	CASSQGTGLYYEQFF
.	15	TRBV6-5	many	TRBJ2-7	TGTGCCAGCAGTTACTCAGCTGACGGGGCCTACGAGCAGTACTTC	CASSYSADGAYEQYF
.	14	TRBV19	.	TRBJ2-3	TGTGCCAGTAGTATAGGTCCAGGCACAGATACGCAGTATTTT	CASSIGPGTDTQYF
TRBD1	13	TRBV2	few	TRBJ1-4	TGTGCCAGCAGAGACAGGGGGGCTGAAAAACTGTTTTTT	CASRDRGAEKLFF
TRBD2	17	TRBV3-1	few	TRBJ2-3	TGTGCCAGCAGCCAAGGGTTCGGGGGGTATAGCACAGATACGCAGTATTTT	CASSQGFGGYSTDTQYF
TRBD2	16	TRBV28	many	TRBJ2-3	TGTGCCAGCAGTCGACTAGCCAGTTTGTTCACAGATACGCAGTATTTT	CASSRLASLFTDTQYF
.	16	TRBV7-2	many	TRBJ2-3	TGTGCCAGCAGCTTATGGTCGGGGGGCCTTACAGATACGCAGTATTTT	CASSLWSGGLTDTQYF
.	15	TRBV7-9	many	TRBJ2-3	TGTGCCAGCAGCACTCCCTCGGCCCACACAGATACGCAGTATTTT	CASSTPSAHTDTQYF
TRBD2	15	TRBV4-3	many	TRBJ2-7	TGCGCCAGCAGCCAAGGACTTGTAACCGGGGGGGAGCAGTACTTC	CASSQGLVTGGEQYF
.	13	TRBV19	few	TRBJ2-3	TGTGCCAGTAATGGGGCGGGGTCAGATACGCAGTATTTT	CASNGAGSDTQYF
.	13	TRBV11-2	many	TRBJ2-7	TGTGCCAGCAGCTTACGGCACTCCTACGAGCAGTACTTC	CASSLRHSYEQYF
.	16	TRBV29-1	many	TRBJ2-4	TGCAGCGTTGAAGACGCTTGGGACGGCGACAAAAACATTCAGTACTTC	CSVEDAWDGDKNIQYF
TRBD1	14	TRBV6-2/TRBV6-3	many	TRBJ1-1	TGTGCCAGCAGTGGACAGGGGGCAGGCACTGAAGCTTTCTTT	CASSGQGAGTEAFF
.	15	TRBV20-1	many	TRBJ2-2	TGCAGTGCTAGAAGCCAGGGGTCTTCCACCGGGGAGCTGTTTTTT	CSARSQGSSTGELFF
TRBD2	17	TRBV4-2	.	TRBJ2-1	TGTGCCAGCAGCCAAGATTTGTCCGGGAGGAGAAGCAATGAGCAGTTCTTC	CASSQDLSGRRSNEQFF
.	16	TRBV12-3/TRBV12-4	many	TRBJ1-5	TGTGCCAGCAGTAATAGAGGGCACGGAGGGGTTCAGCCCCAGCATTTT	CASSNRGHGGVQPQHF
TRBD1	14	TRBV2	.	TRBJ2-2	TGTGCCAGCAGTGAAGACAGGGGGCCCGGGGAGCTGTTTTTT	CASSEDRGPGELFF
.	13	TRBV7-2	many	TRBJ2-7	TGTGCCAGCAGCCAGACAGAAGAGTACGAGCAGTACTTC	CASSQTEEYEQYF
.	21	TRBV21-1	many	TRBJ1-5	TGTGCCAGCAGCAAAGGAAAGGGGCAGGCCGACTTGAGTCGGGGAGTCGGGCCCCAGCATTTT	CASSKGKGQADLSRGVGPQHF